Here is one T cell receptor beta chain with its context. These data belong to a study of monozygotic twins with inflammatory bowel disease. The CDR3 is 14 amino acids. The germline CDR1 and CDR2 sequences are SGHRS and YFSETQ. Each UMI harboured a 6-nucleotide sample barcode and was appended via template switching. One entry per CDR3 protein, without DNA, is what TCRdb gives after re-calling the 5' RACE reads. The sample has some 330,000 distinct CDR3 sequences. The sequenced sample consisted of blood. The sequence derives from a human donor with ulcerative colitis or Crohn's disease, or a healthy co-twin of an affected twin (not recorded which). The rearrangement uses TRBV5-1 and TRBJ2-5; as DNA is missing, the TRBD1 call by TCRdb cannot be tested. This chain's CDR3 is CASSSPRGLETQYF.